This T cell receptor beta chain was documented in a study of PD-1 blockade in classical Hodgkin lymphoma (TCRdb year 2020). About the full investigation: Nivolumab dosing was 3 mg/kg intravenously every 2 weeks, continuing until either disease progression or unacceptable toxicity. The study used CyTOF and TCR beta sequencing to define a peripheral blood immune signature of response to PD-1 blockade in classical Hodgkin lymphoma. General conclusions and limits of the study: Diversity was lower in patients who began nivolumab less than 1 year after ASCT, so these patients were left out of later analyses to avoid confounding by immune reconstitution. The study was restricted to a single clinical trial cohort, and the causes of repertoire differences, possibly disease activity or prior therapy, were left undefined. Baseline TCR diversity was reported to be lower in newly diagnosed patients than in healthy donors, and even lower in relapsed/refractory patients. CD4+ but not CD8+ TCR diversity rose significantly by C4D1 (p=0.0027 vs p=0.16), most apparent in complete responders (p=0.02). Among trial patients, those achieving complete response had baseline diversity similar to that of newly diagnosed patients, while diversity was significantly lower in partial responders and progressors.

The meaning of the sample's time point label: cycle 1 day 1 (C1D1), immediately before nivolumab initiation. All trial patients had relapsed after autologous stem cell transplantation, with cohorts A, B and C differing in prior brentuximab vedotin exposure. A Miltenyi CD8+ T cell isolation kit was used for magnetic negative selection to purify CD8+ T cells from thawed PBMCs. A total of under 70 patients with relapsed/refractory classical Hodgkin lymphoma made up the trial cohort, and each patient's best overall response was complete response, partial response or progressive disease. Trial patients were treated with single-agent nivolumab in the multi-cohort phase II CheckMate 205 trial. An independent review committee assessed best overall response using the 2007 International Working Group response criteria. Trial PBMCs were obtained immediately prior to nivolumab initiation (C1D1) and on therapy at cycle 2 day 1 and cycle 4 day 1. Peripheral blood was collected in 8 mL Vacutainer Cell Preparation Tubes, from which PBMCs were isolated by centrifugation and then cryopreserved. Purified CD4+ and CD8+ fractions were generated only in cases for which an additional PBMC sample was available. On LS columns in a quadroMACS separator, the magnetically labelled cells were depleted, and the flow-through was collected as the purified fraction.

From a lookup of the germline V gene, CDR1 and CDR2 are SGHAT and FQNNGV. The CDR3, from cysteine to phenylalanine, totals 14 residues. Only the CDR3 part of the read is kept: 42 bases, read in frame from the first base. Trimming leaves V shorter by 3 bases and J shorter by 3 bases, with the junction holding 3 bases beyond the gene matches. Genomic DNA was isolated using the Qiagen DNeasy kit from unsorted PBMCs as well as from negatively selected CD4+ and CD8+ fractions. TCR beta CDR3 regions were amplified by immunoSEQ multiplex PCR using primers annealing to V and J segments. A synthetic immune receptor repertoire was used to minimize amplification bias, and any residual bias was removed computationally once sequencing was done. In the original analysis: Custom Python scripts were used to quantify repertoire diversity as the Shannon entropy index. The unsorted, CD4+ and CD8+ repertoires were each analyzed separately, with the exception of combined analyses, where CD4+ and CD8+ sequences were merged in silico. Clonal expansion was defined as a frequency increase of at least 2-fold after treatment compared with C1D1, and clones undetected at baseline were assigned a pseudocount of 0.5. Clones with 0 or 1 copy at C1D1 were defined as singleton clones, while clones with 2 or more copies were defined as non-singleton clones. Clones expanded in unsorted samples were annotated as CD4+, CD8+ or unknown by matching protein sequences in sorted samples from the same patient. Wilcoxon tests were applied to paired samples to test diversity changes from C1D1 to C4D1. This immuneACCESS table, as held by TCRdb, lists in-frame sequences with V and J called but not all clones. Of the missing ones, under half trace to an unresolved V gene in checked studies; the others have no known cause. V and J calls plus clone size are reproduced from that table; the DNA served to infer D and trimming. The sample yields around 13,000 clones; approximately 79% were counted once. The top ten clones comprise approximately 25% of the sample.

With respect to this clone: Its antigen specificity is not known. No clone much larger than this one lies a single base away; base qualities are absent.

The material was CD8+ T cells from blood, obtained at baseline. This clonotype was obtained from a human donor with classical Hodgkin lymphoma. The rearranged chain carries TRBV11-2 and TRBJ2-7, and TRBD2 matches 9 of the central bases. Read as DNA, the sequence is TGTGCCAGCAGCTTTAGCGGGGGATACTACGAGCAGTACTTC. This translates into CASSFSGGYYEQYF.